The sequence of this TCR beta chain was determined in a study of blood T cell repertoires in COVID-19. Study context: Some COVID-19 samples were acute and others convalescent; all came from the United States, Italy and Spain. T cells, B-cell-depleted T cells, or PBMCs supplied cDNA or gDNA.

In the original analysis: Researchers report that nucleated cell counts were estimated from reference gene primer amplification. Assay: immunoSEQ multiplex PCR; the TCRdb copy retains only in-frame clones and omits some. The V and J calls and clone size come from that table; D and trimming were worked out from the DNA. This table has 200,000 or so clones, 85% to 90% appearing once. The J segment lost 5 bases and the V segment lost 6 bases, leaving 13 bases of the junction unmatched. CDR1 is MNHEY, CDR2 SMNVEV, per germline (reference sequence). CDR3 length: 17 residues. Sequences were obtained from peripheral blood. The origin of this receptor is a woman in her forties or fifties with acute or convalescent COVID-19. V gene TRBV27 combines with J gene TRBJ2-1, with 10 bases aligning to TRBD2. This CDR3 reads CASRDLGGTSVHNEQFF. CDR3 DNA sequence: TGTGCCAGCAGGGACCTGGGTGGGACTAGCGTTCACAATGAGCAGTTCTTC.